This TCR beta chain was observed in a study of PD-L1 blockade in urothelial cancer. Background on the study: After treatment start, blood was analyzed at 3 weeks (second dose) and at 6 weeks.

Whole-study findings and limits: Greater 3-week expansion of tumor-associated blood clones was recorded for durable-benefit patients.

Comment on this clone: The antigen remains unidentified.

The V and J ends lost 1 base and 12 bases, in that order; junction bases with no gene match: 6. Germline V lookup: CDR1 SEHNR, CDR2 FQNEAQ (reference sequence). The CDR3 has 13 residues. Method: immunoSEQ multiplex PCR; TCRdb's copy keeps in-frame clones and lacks some. The sample yields some 97,000 clones, about 89% seen once. The diagnosis in patients was locally advanced or metastatic urothelial carcinoma. Each patient gave between 1 and 8 samples, pretreatment and on-treatment. Sequenced here: PBMCs, sampled around atezolizumab (anti-PD-L1) treatment. This TCR came from a woman of 80 years or more with urothelial cancer. This chain links TRBV7-9 with TRBJ2-7; 10 bases are shared with TRBD1. Here the CDR3 DNA reads TGTGCCAGCAGCTTAGAAAGGGACAGGGGAACGTACTTC. This translates into CASSLERDRGTYF.